This entry lists 24 T cell receptor beta chains sequenced from one sample in a study of CD8 T cells in ankylosing spondylitis (dated 2017 in TCRdb). The method was 5' RACE. These reads were obtained on an Illumina HiSeq 2500. In TCRdb, the public reads were trimmed at Q25 with fastp and aligned with MiXCR, with productive beta chains retained. CDR3 protein sequences are deduplicated, and each keeps its most common genes and DNA. The sample contains some 250,000 distinct CDR3 sequences, 20% to 30% of them found a single time. The biggest ten clones account for 0.61% of the sample. The specimen was blood, either unsorted or a sorted T cell fraction (not recorded which). Receptors originate from a male donor with ankylosing spondylitis or in good health (not recorded which).

In this sample, this clonotype turned up many times. This rearrangement joins TRBV12-3 or TRBV12-4 to TRBJ2-5; 9 bases are shared with TRBD2. The CDR3 contains 15 residues. V was pared by 3 bases and J by 4 bases, with 6 bases of the junction left unmatched. CDR3 sequence reads: CASSFPGTSTETQYF. The CDR3 DNA sequence: TGTGCCAGCAGTTTCCCCGGGACTAGCACAGAGACCCAGTACTTC.

This clonotype was picked up many times. The chain recombines TRBV12-3 or TRBV12-4 with TRBJ2-7, with D possibly being TRBD2 (6 bases). V lost 6 bases, J lost 1 base, and 13 bases lay in between. The CDR3 spans 14 residues. The chain's CDR3 is CASRTGTGSYEQYF. The DNA for the CDR3 is TGTGCCAGCAGAACCGGGACTGGATCCTACGAGCAGTACTTC.

As concerns this clonotype: The junction departs from the called germline gene at one end, perhaps through a read error. The chain couples TRBV20-1 to TRBJ2-2, with D maybe TRBD1 (6 bases). Germline CDR1 is DFQATT and CDR2 is SNEGSKA (reference sequence). This CDR3 region has 16 residues. CDR3: CIARDLAPGDTGELFF. The CDR3 nucleotides are TGCATTGCTAGAGATTTAGCGCCAGGGGACACCGGGGAGCTGTTTTTT.

Only a few counts were recorded for this clonotype. The chain is built from TRBV10-3 and TRBJ2-2, with TRBD2 identical over 8 bases. The CDR3 has 15 amino acids. From germline, CDR1 is ENHRY and CDR2 SYGVKD. With 3 bases clipped from V and 5 bases from J, the junction kept 5 bases outside the gene matches. CDR3 loop: CAISESGGRTGELFF. The CDR3 DNA sequence: TGTGCCATCAGTGAAAGCGGGGGACGTACCGGGGAGCTGTTTTTT.

The V and J genes are TRBV4-1 and TRBJ2-5; D call uncertain. This CDR3 region has 16 residues. V shed 1 base and J shed 1 base, with 13 bases lying between them. The germline V gene has CDR1 MGHRA and CDR2 YSYEKL. The CDR3 here is CASSQGPGRTQETQYF. The CDR3 DNA is TGCGCCAGCAGCCAAGGTCCCGGCAGGACCCAAGAGACCCAGTACTTC.

A few counts support this clonotype. The chain carries TRBV20-1 and TRBJ2-5, with 8 bases aligning to TRBD1. This CDR3 contains 15 residues. Trimming at V came to 2 bases and at J to 2 bases, leaving 7 bases not matched to a gene. Per germline, CDR1 DFQATT and CDR2 SNEGSKA (reference sequence). The CDR3 DNA follows: TGCAGTGCTAGACCCCCGACAGGGGATCAAGAGACCCAGTACTTC. As protein: CSARPPTGDQETQYF.

This clonotype has only one observation. It may be a read error: a sequence one base away is much more abundant. The V call is TRBV5-1, the J call TRBJ2-2, with D unresolved. Germline-derived CDR1 and CDR2 are SGHRS and YFSETQ. The CDR3 totals 11 residues. The CDR3 DNA reads TGCGCCAGCATGAACACCGTGGAGCTGTTTTTT. Amino acids: CASMNTVELFF.

In DNA form, the CDR3 reads TGCAGTGCTAGGTCCCGCCAAGAGACCCAGTACTTC. Translating gives CSARSRQETQYF. The V gene is TRBV20-1, the J gene TRBJ2-5; D unresolved. V lost 3 bases, J lost 1 base, and 6 bases lay in between. Germline V lookup: CDR1 DFQATT, CDR2 SNEGSKA (reference sequence). There are 12 residues in the CDR3.

Comments on this clonotype: Given a much more abundant clone one base away, this may be a read error. This chain uses TRBV16 with TRBJ2-3; 8 bases agree with TRBD2. The V segment lost 4 bases and the J segment 9 bases; nucleotides outside the gene matches: 9. The germline gives CDR1 KGHSY, CDR2 FQNENV. The CDR3 has 14 residues. The CDR3 protein is CASSPGLVVETQYF. The DNA for the CDR3 is TGTGCCAGCAGCCCGGGACTAGTGGTAGAAACGCAGTATTTT.

This clonotype was seen ten or more times. The rearrangement uses TRBV20-1 and TRBJ2-3; D is unclear. The germline gives CDR1 DFQATT, CDR2 SNEGSKA (reference sequence). The CDR3 runs 14 residues. The V gene lost 5 bases and the J gene lost 2 bases, with 14 bases spanning the gap. This CDR3 reads CSADGGTYTDTQYF. The DNA for the CDR3 is TGCAGTGCTGACGGCGGAACTTACACAGATACGCAGTATTTT.

The V call is TRBV12-3 or TRBV12-4, the J call TRBJ2-7, with D uncertain. The CDR3 extends over 12 amino acids. V was clipped by 4 bases and J by 4 bases, with 8 bases between them. CDR3 loop: CASSYAGYEQYF. In DNA, the CDR3 is TGTGCCAGCAGTTACGCAGGTTACGAGCAGTACTTC.

The gene calls are TRBV20-1 and TRBJ2-7, with 7 bases fitting TRBD2. The CDR3 runs to 14 residues. Germline V gene sequence: CDR1 DFQATT, CDR2 SNEGSKA (reference sequence). V shed 6 bases, J shed 4 bases, and the junction held 12 bases outside the gene matches. The CDR3 here is CSAKPGLNLYEQYF. CDR3 nucleotides: TGCAGTGCCAAGCCGGGACTAAACCTTTACGAGCAGTACTTC.

This clonotype showed up many times. The chain links TRBV2 to TRBJ2-5, with D possibly matching TRBD2 (6 bases). V lost 7 bases to trimming and J lost 5 bases, with 11 bases between them. Germline V lookup: CDR1 SNHLY, CDR2 FYNNEI. This CDR3 has 12 amino acids. The CDR3 spells CASIGGGETQYF. CDR3 bases: TGTGCCAGCATCGGGGGTGGGGAGACCCAGTACTTC. The full variable domain, with the rest looked up from reference TRBV2 and TRBJ2-5, is EPEVTQTPSHQVTQMGQEVILRCVPISNHLYFYWYRQILGQKVEFLVSFYNNEISEKSEIFDDQFSVERPDGSNFTLKIRSTKLEDSAMYFCASIGGGETQYFGPGTRLLVL.

There are many counts of this clonotype. This chain links TRBV20-1 with TRBJ2-1; D tentatively fits TRBD1 or TRBD2 (5 bases each). Trimming removed 6 bases from V and 7 bases from J, with 19 bases in between. The CDR3 length is 14 residues. The germline gives CDR1 DFQATT, CDR2 SNEGSKA (reference sequence). The CDR3 sequence is CSAPGTRSRNEQFF. The CDR3 coding sequence is TGCAGTGCACCAGGGACGCGTTCCCGAAATGAGCAGTTCTTC.

The rearrangement links TRBV20-1 to TRBJ2-3; a possible D gene is TRBD2 (6 bases). Trimming shortened V by 1 base and J by 2 bases, and 7 bases separated the two germline ends. Per germline, CDR1 DFQATT and CDR2 SNEGSKA (reference sequence). The CDR3 has 13 residues. CDR3 in amino acids: CSARAGVTDTQYF. The CDR3 nucleotides are TGCAGTGCTAGAGCGGGGGTCACAGATACGCAGTATTTT.

This clonotype came up many times. This chain uses TRBV2 with TRBJ2-1; 7 positions match TRBD1. V lost 6 bases and J lost 7; bases outside the gene matches: 6. The CDR3 extends over 13 amino acids. Germline V CDR1 and CDR2: SNHLY, FYNNEI. The CDR3 DNA is TGTGCCAGCAGCGGGACAGCCCTAAATGAGCAGTTCTTC. Translation: CASSGTALNEQFF.

This clonotype was recorded many times. The chain employs TRBV5-1 and TRBJ1-5, with a tentative D call TRBD1 (5 bases). The germline V and J ends were trimmed by 1 base and 6 bases, with 20 bases remaining between them. Germline CDR1 reads SGHRS; CDR2 reads YFSETQ. There are 17 residues in the CDR3. CDR3 residues: CASSLLPLAGSVQPQHF. Here the CDR3 DNA reads TGCGCCAGCAGCTTGCTTCCGTTAGCAGGGTCCGTTCAGCCCCAGCATTTT.

The chain couples TRBV10-3 to TRBJ2-5; 7 nucleotides agree with TRBD1. Trimming at V came to 6 bases and at J to 1 base, leaving 8 bases not matched to a gene. Germline V lookup: CDR1 ENHRY, CDR2 SYGVKD. The CDR3 extends over 15 amino acids. CDR3 DNA: TGTGCCATCAGAGACGGACAGGCGCGCCAAGAGACCCAGTACTTC. Protein product: CAIRDGQARQETQYF.

The rearrangement uses TRBV10-3 and TRBJ2-1, with no clear D. The germline gives CDR1 ENHRY, CDR2 SYGVKD. Trimming cost V 6 bases and J 6 bases, with 15 bases left between them. The CDR3 consists of 14 residues. DNA of the CDR3: TGTGCCATCAGCGGACCCTCCCCCCCCAATGAGCAGTTCTTC. As protein: CAISGPSPPNEQFF.

In DNA, the CDR3 is TGCAGTGCTAGGTCCAGGGGGCCGAAATTACAAGAGACCCAGTACTTC. Translated, it gives CSARSRGPKLQETQYF. V usage is TRBV20-1 and J usage is TRBJ2-5; 8 nucleotides align to TRBD1. Germline CDR1 is DFQATT and CDR2 is SNEGSKA (reference sequence). Germline trimming cut 3 bases from V and 2 bases from J; bases unmatched to any gene: 11. This CDR3 is 16 amino acids long.

This clonotype was found many times. CDR3 in amino acids: CSARWGAYEQYF. Here the CDR3 DNA reads TGCAGTGCTAGATGGGGGGCCTACGAGCAGTACTTC. The chain recombines TRBV20-1 with TRBJ2-7, with D perhaps TRBD2 (6 bases). V lost 2 bases to trimming and J lost 2 bases, with 7 bases between them. The CDR3 is 12 amino acids. CDR1 is DFQATT and CDR2 is SNEGSKA in the germline V gene (reference sequence).

This clonotype was picked up a small number of times. The chain uses TRBV20-1 and TRBJ2-4, with D perhaps matching TRBD1 or TRBD2 (6 bases each). Per germline, CDR1 DFQATT and CDR2 SNEGSKA (reference sequence). The CDR3 extends over 13 amino acids. V was shortened by 3 bases and J by 7 bases, with 13 bases between the two germline ends. CDR3 region: CSASLGGLNIQYF. The CDR3 bases are TGCAGTGCTAGCTTAGGGGGGCTTAACATTCAGTACTTC.

Ten or more counts support this clonotype. The chain joins TRBV29-1 to TRBJ1-5; 10 bases align to TRBD1. The CDR3 length is 12 residues. The germline CDR1 and CDR2 sequences are SQVTM and ANQGSEA. Trimming at V came to 6 bases and at J to 5 bases, leaving 1 base not matched to a gene. CDR3 loop: CSVGTGDQPQHF. The CDR3 DNA reads TGCAGCGTGGGGACAGGGGATCAGCCCCAGCATTTT.

This chain links TRBV29-1 with TRBJ1-1, with 7 bases lining up with TRBD1. J lost 5 bases, V lost 4 bases, and 7 bases had no gene match. Germline CDR1 SQVTM, CDR2 ANQGSEA. The CDR3 totals 13 residues. The CDR3 spells CSVGKGAWTEAFF. CDR3 nucleotide sequence: TGCAGCGTTGGTAAGGGGGCCTGGACTGAAGCTTTCTTT.